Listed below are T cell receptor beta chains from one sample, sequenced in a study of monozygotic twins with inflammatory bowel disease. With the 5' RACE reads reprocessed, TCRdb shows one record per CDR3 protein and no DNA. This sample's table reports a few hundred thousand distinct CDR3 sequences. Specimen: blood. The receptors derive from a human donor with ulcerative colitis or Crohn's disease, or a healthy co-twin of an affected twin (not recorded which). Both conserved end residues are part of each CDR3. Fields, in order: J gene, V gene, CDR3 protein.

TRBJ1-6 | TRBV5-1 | CASSMGQGALNSPLHF
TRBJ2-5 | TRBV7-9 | CASSLRPVSGETQYF
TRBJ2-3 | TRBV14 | CASSQWGGITDTQYF
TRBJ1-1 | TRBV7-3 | CASSATTDYTEAFF
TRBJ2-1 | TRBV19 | CASSIDWADLYNEQFF
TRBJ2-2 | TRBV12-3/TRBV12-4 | CASSFPTAGREGELFF
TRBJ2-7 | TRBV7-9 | CASCHAGAGSYEQYF
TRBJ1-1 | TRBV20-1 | CSARPQLGAFF
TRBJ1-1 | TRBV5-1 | CASSVGQANTEAFF
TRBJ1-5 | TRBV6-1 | CASRPWGKGSNQPQHF
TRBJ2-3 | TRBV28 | CASIPGGGTDTQYF
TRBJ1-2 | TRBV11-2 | CASSLGSDGYTF
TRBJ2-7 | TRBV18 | CASSPRTVNYEQYF
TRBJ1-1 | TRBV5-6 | CASSLPQGFGTEAFF
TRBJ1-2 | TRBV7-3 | CASSYSPNYGYTF
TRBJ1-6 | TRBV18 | CASSPWTASYNSPLHF
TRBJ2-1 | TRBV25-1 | CASSESHEQFF
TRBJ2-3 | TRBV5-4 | CASTNGGRTDTQYF